This TCR beta chain stems from a study of CD8+CD57+ T cells in acquired aplastic anemia. Study-level background: Sorting CD4+ and CD8+ cells gave DNA averaging approximately 2.9 ug.

The study profiled TCR beta VDJ and CDR3 using genomic DNA as template. TCRdb itself ran the reads through MiXCR, one entry per CDR3 protein. The sample lists about 160,000 distinct CDR3 sequences; 47% were seen once. By flow cytometry, patients selected for sequencing had shown an expansion of CD8+CD57+ cells. Germline CDR1 is LNHDA and CDR2 is SQIVND (reference sequence). With V trimmed by 3 bases and J by 0 bases, 12 bases remained unmatched. The CDR3 extends over 18 amino acids. This clonotype has a count of ten or more. The genes are TRBV19 and TRBJ1-1; the match to TRBD1 covers 8 bases. Source material: sorted CD4+, CD8+, or CD8+CD57+ T cells (not recorded which) from PBMCs. The sequence was collected from a human donor with aplastic anemia. The CDR3 loop is CASSITAGGLLMNTEAFF. CDR3 bases: TGTGCCAGTAGTATTACGGCAGGGGGCCTCCTTATGAACACTGAAGCTTTCTTT.